These 31 T cell receptor beta chains were sequenced from one sample in a study of T cells in Graves' hyperthyroidism and ophthalmopathy. TCR beta CDR3 regions were amplified from RNA transcripts. TCR CDR3 underwent first-round RT-PCR with the HTBI primer set. TCRdb re-called the multiplex PCR reads through MiXCR, storing one row per CDR3 protein. The sample shows 300,000 to 400,000 distinct CDR3 sequences, around 23% of them seen only once. Sequencing input: blood. These receptors all stem from a woman aged 45 to 65 with Graves' hyperthyroidism.

This clonotype has ten or more counts. V is TRBV15 and J is TRBJ2-7, with D tentatively TRBD1 or TRBD2 (5 bases each). Trimming shortened V by 1 base and J by 3 bases, and 10 bases separated the two germline ends. The CDR3 length is 14 residues. CDR1 is LNHNV, CDR2 YYDKDF, per germline (reference sequence). The CDR3 DNA sequence: TGTGCCACCAGCAGAGGGGGGTCCTTCTACGAGCAGTACTTC. This sequence encodes CATSRGGSFYEQYF.

This clonotype was detected ten times or more. This chain uses TRBV7-9 with TRBJ2-7; the match to TRBD1 covers 10 bases. Germline V gene sequence: CDR1 SEHNR, CDR2 FQNEAQ (reference sequence). The CDR3 has 14 amino acids. V dropped 4 bases and J dropped 2; count of bases not matched to a gene: 2. CDR3 in amino acids: CASSSGQGAYEQYF. CDR3 sequence (DNA): TGTGCCAGCAGCTCCGGACAGGGGGCCTACGAGCAGTACTTC.

The chain combines TRBV5-1 with TRBJ2-5; weak D call: TRBD2 (5 bases). The V gene's germline CDR1 is SGHRS and CDR2 YFSETQ. V shed 1 base and J shed 5 bases, with 12 bases lying between them. The CDR3 contains 14 residues. The CDR3 nucleotides read TGCGCCAGCAGCTTGAGAGTCGGGAAGGAGACCCAGTACTTC. As protein: CASSLRVGKETQYF.

J is TRBJ1-6 and V is TRBV5-1, with D hard to call. Trimming cost V 5 bases and J 7 bases, with 10 bases left between them. The CDR3 is 13 amino acids. The germline V gene has CDR1 SGHRS and CDR2 YFSETQ. The CDR3 nucleotides are TGCGCCAGCAGGTGGGGAGACAATTCACCCCTCCACTTT. This translates into CASRWGDNSPLHF.

Remarks on this clonotype: With a much larger clone just one base away, this may be a read error. The genes are TRBV12-3 or TRBV12-4 and TRBJ2-1, with D hard to call. V dropped 0 bases and J dropped 0 bases, with 3 bases sitting between them. CDR3 length: 14 residues. CDR3 bases: TGTGCCAGCAGTTTAGCTATCTCCTACAATGAGCAGTTCTTC. Translating it yields CASSLAISYNEQFF.

The V gene is TRBV10-3, the J gene TRBJ2-5; tentatively, D is TRBD1 (5 bases). Trimming removed 3 bases from V and 2 bases from J, with 7 bases in between. The CDR3 loop spans 13 amino acids. The germline V gene has CDR1 ENHRY and CDR2 SYGVKD. The chain's CDR3 is CAISERQQETQYF. The CDR3 DNA reads TGTGCCATCAGTGAAAGACAGCAAGAGACCCAGTACTTC.

This chain joins TRBV5-8 and TRBJ2-4; 7 bases map to TRBD1. The CDR3 totals 17 residues. The V gene's germline CDR1 is SGHTS and CDR2 YDEGEE. V lost 5 bases, J lost 0 bases, and 11 bases stayed unmatched. Written as DNA, the CDR3 is TGTGCCAGCAGTCACGCCCGGGACAGCCTAGCCAAAAACATTCAGTACTTC. Translated, it gives CASSHARDSLAKNIQYF.

This clonotype has at least ten counts. This chain joins TRBV30 and TRBJ1-4; D gene ambiguous. V was cut by 4 bases and J by 4 bases, with 7 bases left in between. The CDR3 loop spans 12 amino acids. Germline assignment: CDR1 GTSNPN and CDR2 SVGIG (reference sequence). CDR3 loop: CAWNAVNEKLFF. The CDR3 coding sequence is TGTGCCTGGAATGCGGTTAATGAAAAACTGTTTTTT.

Regarding this clonotype: The junction departs from the called germline gene at one end, perhaps through a read error. The chain couples TRBV7-7 to TRBJ2-3, with D tentatively TRBD1 (5 bases). Germline V gene lookup returns CDR1 SSHAT and CDR2 FNYEAQ (reference sequence). The CDR3 consists of 14 residues. The CDR3 DNA reads as TGTGCTAGCAGCTTAGCAGGGAACACAGATACGCAGTATTTT. Translation gives CASSLAGNTDTQYF.

This clonotype was found many times. V is TRBV12-3 or TRBV12-4 and J is TRBJ2-4; a weak D match, TRBD1 (5 bases). This CDR3 is 14 amino acids long. With 6 bases removed from V and 0 bases from J, the gap between germline ends came to 9 bases. CDR3 residues: CASRTDRAKNIQYF. DNA for the CDR3: TGTGCCAGCAGAACCGACAGAGCCAAAAACATTCAGTACTTC.

This clonotype was detected many times. This rearrangement joins TRBV28 to TRBJ1-1; a weak D match, TRBD1 (6 bases). This CDR3 has 13 amino acids. Germline CDR1 MDHEN, CDR2 SYDVKM. Trimming removed 6 bases at V and 6 bases at J, with 14 bases between. The CDR3 bases are TGTGCCAGCAGAACCGCAGGGGTGCCTGAAGCTTTCTTT. This translates into CASRTAGVPEAFF.

The chain carries TRBV12-3 or TRBV12-4 and TRBJ2-7, with no clear D. The CDR3 runs to 13 residues. The V gene lost 4 bases and the J gene lost 4 bases, with 11 bases spanning the gap. Here the CDR3 reads CASSSYEGYEQYF. The CDR3 region has the DNA TGTGCCAGCAGTTCCTACGAAGGTTACGAGCAGTACTTC.

This clonotype was counted many times. The V and J genes are TRBV15 and TRBJ1-2, with 9 bases matching TRBD1. The V gene end was trimmed by 7 bases and the J gene end by 4 bases; junction bases not matched to a gene: 16. The germline V gene encodes CDR1 LNHNV and CDR2 YYDKDF (reference sequence). The CDR3 spans 17 residues. The CDR3: CATTSDRGASFSYGYTF. The CDR3 DNA reads TGTGCCACCACCTCGGACAGGGGAGCTTCCTTTTCCTATGGCTACACCTTC.

The chain employs TRBV5-4 and TRBJ2-1, with 8 bases fitting TRBD2. The ends lost 6 bases at V and 6 bases at J; junction bases unmatched: 8. Germline V gene lookup returns CDR1 SGHNT and CDR2 YYREEE (reference sequence). The CDR3 runs 14 residues. CDR3: CASKGVSGANEQFF. The CDR3 DNA reads as TGTGCCAGCAAGGGCGTTAGCGGGGCCAATGAGCAGTTCTTC. Complete variable domain (other parts from reference TRBV5-4 and TRBJ2-1): ETGVTQSPTHLIKTRGQQVTLRCSSQSGHNTVSWYQQALGQGPQFIFQYYREEENGRGNFPPRFSGLQFPNYSSELNVNALELDDSALYLCASKGVSGANEQFFGPGTRLTVL.

The chain uses TRBV7-3 and TRBJ2-1; perhaps TRBD2 as D (7 bases). There are 13 residues in the CDR3. Germline-derived CDR1 and CDR2 are SGHTA and FQGTGA. Between the trimmed V and J ends, which lost 6 bases and 9 bases, there was a span of 15 bases. The CDR3 DNA follows: TGTGCCAGCAGGTCTAGCGGAGGGGGTGAGCAGTTCTTC. It yields the protein CASRSSGGGEQFF.

This clonotype showed up many times. The chain has TRBV18 and TRBJ1-5; a weak D match, TRBD1 (6 bases). Germline assignment: CDR1 KGHSH and CDR2 LQKENI. Trimming cost V 6 bases and J 7 bases, with 16 bases left between them. The CDR3 runs 14 residues. The CDR3 spells CASSQGTQGQPQHF. The DNA for the CDR3 is TGTGCCAGCTCCCAGGGGACCCAAGGCCAGCCCCAGCATTTT.

This clonotype was counted only a few times. The V call is TRBV9, the J call TRBJ1-5, with no clear D. The CDR3 consists of 18 residues. The V gene's germline CDR1 is SGDLS and CDR2 YYNGEE. The ends were cut back, 0 bases at V and 0 bases at J, with 16 bases in the middle. CDR3 DNA: TGTGCCAGCAGCGTAGTTCTCGGGCCCCGTTATAGCAATCAGCCCCAGCATTTT. Protein: CASSVVLGPRYSNQPQHF.

In its sample, this clonotype was seen many times. The chain carries TRBV10-3 and TRBJ1-2; TRBD1 agrees at 7 bases. V shed 6 bases and J 4 bases; nucleotides not matched to a gene: 5. CDR1 ENHRY and CDR2 SYGVKD come from the germline V gene. The CDR3 sequence is 13 residues long. The CDR3: CAISPGQSYGYTF. In DNA, the CDR3 is TGTGCCATCAGCCCGGGACAGAGCTATGGCTACACCTTC.

CDR3 in DNA: TGCAGTGCTACCGGGACAGTCTACGAGCAGTACTTC. Translated, it gives CSATGTVYEQYF. This chain connects TRBV20-1 to TRBJ2-7; 7 bases are shared with TRBD1. Germline V gene data show CDR1 as DFQATT and CDR2 as SNEGSKA (reference sequence). The CDR3 has 12 amino acids. The V and J ends lost 4 bases and 3 bases, in that order; junction bases with no gene match: 3.

V usage is TRBV9 and J usage is TRBJ2-5; D is uncertain. Trimming removed 0 bases from V and 4 bases from J, with 7 bases in between. The CDR3 contains 13 residues. The germline gives CDR1 SGDLS, CDR2 YYNGEE. The DNA of the CDR3 is TGTGCCAGCAGCGTAGCTCTATTAGAGACCCAGTACTTC. Translated, it gives CASSVALLETQYF.

This clonotype was counted only a few times. This sequence joins TRBV19 and TRBJ2-4; the match to TRBD2 covers 9 bases. This CDR3 comprises 18 residues. The trim removed 7 bases at V and 1 base at J, leaving 14 bases unmatched. Germline loops: CDR1 LNHDA, CDR2 SQIVND (reference sequence). This CDR3 is CASTPRAGGLNAKNIQYF. The CDR3, as DNA: TGTGCCAGTACCCCGAGAGCGGGAGGCCTAAACGCCAAAAACATTCAGTACTTC.

This clonotype has at least ten counts. This rearrangement joins TRBV28 to TRBJ1-5; TRBD1 aligns across 10 bases. There are 15 residues in the CDR3. In germline, CDR1 is MDHEN, CDR2 SYDVKM. V gave up 7 bases and J gave up 0 bases; unmatched junction bases: 3. The CDR3 DNA sequence: TGTGCCAGCATTCGACAGGGGGCTAGCAATCAGCCCCAGCATTTT. Translated: CASIRQGASNQPQHF.

DNA for the CDR3: TGCGCCAGCAGTGACAGGACCTACGAGCAGTACTTC. This encodes CASSDRTYEQYF. The V call is TRBV10-1, the J call TRBJ2-7; D is undetermined. The CDR3 runs 12 residues. Germline V CDR1 and CDR2: WNHNN, SYGVQD (reference sequence). Trimming cost V 3 bases and J 2 bases, with 5 bases left between them.

This clonotype was recorded a few times. The J gene is TRBJ1-2, the V gene TRBV7-2; TRBD1 matches 9 bases. The germline gives CDR1 SGHTA, CDR2 FQGNSA. J lost 5 bases, V lost 5 bases, and 6 bases had no gene match. The CDR3 runs 14 residues. In nucleotides, the CDR3 is TGTGCCAGCAGCCCCTCGACAGGGGGATATGGCTACACCTTC. Translating it yields CASSPSTGGYGYTF.

The table lists this clonotype with many counts. V usage is TRBV3-1 and J usage is TRBJ1-3, with TRBD1 identical over 7 bases. This CDR3 contains 16 residues. With 0 bases clipped from V and 0 bases from J, the junction kept 2 bases outside the gene matches. In germline, CDR1 is LGHDT, CDR2 YNNKEL (reference sequence). The CDR3 loop is CASSQEGTASGNTIYF. DNA for the CDR3: TGTGCCAGCAGCCAAGAAGGGACAGCCTCTGGAAACACCATATATTTT.

The CDR3 sequence is CASSYRGSTEAFF. The CDR3 nucleotides are TGTGCCAGCAGTTATAGGGGTTCCACTGAAGCTTTCTTT. This sequence joins TRBV27 and TRBJ1-1; TRBD1 might be the D (5 bases). V was clipped by 4 bases and J by 4 bases, with 10 bases between them. The CDR3 is 13 amino acids. Germline loops: CDR1 MNHEY, CDR2 SMNVEV (reference sequence).

This clonotype has ten or more counts. The chain combines TRBV20-1 with TRBJ1-5; possible D gene TRBD1, 6 bases. This CDR3 contains 14 residues. Trimming pared 2 bases from V and 4 bases from J, leaving 12 bases between. Germline CDR1 DFQATT, CDR2 SNEGSKA (reference sequence). The CDR3 DNA is TGCAGTGCTAGATCATCGACAGGAAATCAGCCCCAGCATTTT. It is translated as CSARSSTGNQPQHF.

In this sample, this clonotype turned up many times. The V call is TRBV28, the J call TRBJ1-1; D is undetermined. V dropped 3 bases and J dropped 9 bases, with 14 bases sitting between them. The CDR3 is 13 amino acids. The germline CDR1 and CDR2 sequences are MDHEN and SYDVKM. In DNA form, the CDR3 reads TGTGCCAGCAGTTTCCCCGGGTCTTCCCAAGCTTTCTTT. Protein: CASSFPGSSQAFF. The full variable domain, with the rest looked up from reference TRBV28 and TRBJ1-1, is DVKVTQSSRYLVKRTGEKVFLECVQDMDHENMFWYRQDPGLGLRLIYFSYDVKMKEKGDIPEGYSVSREKKERFSLILESASTNQTSMYLCASSFPGSSQAFFGQGTRLTVV.

The chain is built from TRBV10-3 and TRBJ1-2; perhaps TRBD1 as D (6 bases). The CDR3 totals 14 residues. V lost 2 bases, J lost 2 bases, and 9 bases lay in between. CDR1 and CDR2 (germline): ENHRY, SYGVKD. The CDR3 DNA reads as TGTGCCATCAGTGAGAATGGACAGAACTATGGCTACACCTTC. It encodes CAISENGQNYGYTF.

In this sample, this clonotype turned up many times. The chain recombines TRBV19 with TRBJ1-1, with 7 bases fitting TRBD1. The ends lost 6 bases at V and 4 bases at J; junction bases unmatched: 5. This CDR3 has 13 amino acids. Germline V gene lookup returns CDR1 LNHDA and CDR2 SQIVND (reference sequence). As DNA, the CDR3 is TGTGCCAGTAGGAGGGGGCAGGGCACTGAAGCTTTCTTT. It codes for CASRRGQGTEAFF. The complete variable domain, with remaining parts taken from reference TRBV19 and TRBJ1-1, reads DGGITQSPKYLFRKEGQNVTLSCEQNLNHDAMYWYRQDPGQGLRLIYYSQIVNDFQKGDIAEGYSVSREKKESFPLTVTSAQKNPTAFYLCASRRGQGTEAFFGQGTRLTVV.

The chain couples TRBV12-3 or TRBV12-4 to TRBJ2-3; D might be TRBD2 (5 bases). Deletions cut 2 bases from V and 0 bases from J, with 9 bases between. CDR3 size: 15 residues. The DNA for the CDR3 is TGTGCCAGCAGTTTAAGCGGAACTAGCACAGATACGCAGTATTTT. Translated, it gives CASSLSGTSTDTQYF.